The 23 T cell receptor beta chains below were found in one sample sequenced in a study of cytomegalovirus exposure and HLA in healthy donors (dated by TCRdb to 2016 to 2017). The protocol used for the library was the immunoSEQ multiplex PCR assay. For the multiplex PCR, a mixture combining 60 forward primers for TCR Vbeta segments and 13 reverse primers for TCR Jbeta segments was used. TCRdb holds this immuneACCESS table with in-frame rearrangements only. Some clones are missing; in checked studies, unresolved V genes explain under half, and the rest has no known cause. The sample contains roughly 80,000 clones, about 88% of them found a single time. Roughly 2.4% of the sample is held by the ten biggest clonotypes. Sequencing input: PBMCs. The receptors stem from a woman aged 45-60 years in good health and CMV-seronegative.

This clone appeared a few times. J is TRBJ2-2 and V is TRBV9; possible D gene TRBD2, 6 bases. The CDR3 covers 16 residues. V was trimmed by 0 bases and J by 2 bases, leaving 11 bases between them. Germline V gene data show CDR1 as SGDLS and CDR2 as YYNGEE. CDR3 amino acids: CASSVVRDPNTGELFF. As DNA, the CDR3 is TGTGCCAGCAGCGTAGTGCGGGACCCCAACACCGGGGAGCTGTTTTTT.

This clone was picked up a small number of times. This chain uses TRBV5-4 with TRBJ2-1; 11 bases agree with TRBD2. CDR3 size: 19 residues. After removal of 3 bases from V and 4 bases from J, the junction contained 15 bases not matched to a gene. CDR1 and CDR2 (germline): SGHNT, YYREEE (reference sequence). The chain's CDR3 is CASSSLRNSGTSGYNEQFF. The CDR3 DNA is TGTGCCAGCAGCTCCCTTAGGAACTCCGGGACTAGCGGTTACAATGAGCAGTTCTTC.

This clone has only one observation. The chain recombines TRBV7-2 with TRBJ1-5, with D possibly matching TRBD1 (6 bases). The germline V gene has CDR1 SGHTA and CDR2 FQGNSA. V lost 3 bases and J lost 1, with 10 bases in between. This CDR3 spans 15 amino acids. The CDR3 protein is CASSLQTGSNQPQHF. CDR3 sequence (DNA): TGTGCCAGCAGCTTGCAGACAGGCAGCAATCAGCCCCAGCATTTT.

This chain connects TRBV5-1 to TRBJ1-1, with TRBD1 matching over 9 bases. CDR3 length equals 16 residues. Per germline, CDR1 SGHRS and CDR2 YFSETQ. Trimming took 2 bases from V and 1 from J; bases not matched to a gene: 6. As DNA, the CDR3 is TGCGCCAGCAGCTTTTTACAGGGGGCGGGGAACACTGAAGCTTTCTTT. It yields the protein CASSFLQGAGNTEAFF.

The V and J genes are TRBV5-8 and TRBJ2-2; 10 bases are a match to TRBD2. Germline-derived CDR1 and CDR2 are SGHTS and YDEGEE. Losses at the gene ends were 2 bases for V and 7 bases for J; bases not matched to a gene: 8. The CDR3 runs to 16 residues. As DNA, the CDR3 is TGTGCCAGCAGCTTTCTAGCGGGGGCCCAACACGGGGAGCTGTTTTTT. Amino acid sequence: CASSFLAGAQHGELFF.

This clone was seen only a few times. V and J are TRBV7-9 and TRBJ2-3, with 9 bases that match TRBD1. The germline V gene encodes CDR1 SEHNR and CDR2 FQNEAQ (reference sequence). V trimming: 4 bases; J trimming: 3 bases; junction bases outside the gene matches: 5. The CDR3 extends over 15 amino acids. The CDR3 is CASSSDRGKTDTQYF. As DNA, the CDR3 is TGTGCCAGCAGCTCCGACAGGGGGAAAACAGATACGCAGTATTTT. Full variable domain (remainder filled in from reference TRBV7-9 and TRBJ2-3): DTGVSQNPRHKITKRGQNVTFRCDPISEHNRLYWYRQTLGQGPEFLTYFQNEAQLEKSRLLSDRFSAERPKGSFSTLEIQRTEQGDSAMYLCASSSDRGKTDTQYFGPGTRLTVL.

V gene TRBV6-1 combines with J gene TRBJ1-5, with D perhaps matching TRBD1 (5 bases). The CDR3 contains 14 residues. Germline CDR1 MNHNS, CDR2 SASEGT. Trimming took off 5 bases at V and 0 bases at J, with 8 bases between the two ends. As DNA, the CDR3 is TGTGCCAGCAGTTCGACAGATAGCAATCAGCCCCAGCATTTT. Translating it yields CASSSTDSNQPQHF.

Notes on this clone: The sample contains more than one DNA sequence encoding this CDR3. CDR3 DNA sequence: TGCAGTGCTAGAGTACTCACTGAAGCTTTCTTT. This sequence encodes CSARVLTEAFF. V and J are TRBV20-1 and TRBJ1-1; D not certain. CDR3 length equals 11 residues. Germline V gene lookup returns CDR1 DFQATT and CDR2 SNEGSKA (reference sequence). The V end was cut by 1 base, the J end by 4 bases, with 4 bases between.

In its sample, this clone was seen once. The J gene is TRBJ2-7, the V gene TRBV29-1; TRBD2 agrees at 8 bases. CDR1 is SQVTM, CDR2 ANQGSEA, per germline. The CDR3 spans 13 residues. V shed 4 bases, J shed 4 bases, and the junction held 6 bases outside the gene matches. CDR3 nucleotides: TGCAGCGTTGTTAGCGGGATTGGTTACGAGCAGTACTTC. Translated: CSVVSGIGYEQYF.

The chain combines TRBV4-3 with TRBJ1-3, with D tentatively TRBD1 (5 bases). Germline assignment: CDR1 LGHNA and CDR2 YSLEER. Trimming cost V 6 bases and J 4 bases, with 13 bases left between them. The CDR3 sequence is 14 residues long. The CDR3 here is CASRKVGAGNTIYF. The CDR3 DNA sequence: TGCGCCAGCAGGAAGGTTGGGGCCGGAAACACCATATATTTT.

The rearrangement joins TRBV11-1 to TRBJ1-2, with D perhaps matching TRBD1 (5 bases). In germline, CDR1 is SGHAT, CDR2 FQDESV (reference sequence). The CDR3 loop spans 14 amino acids. With 1 base removed from V and 4 bases from J, the gap between germline ends came to 10 bases. The CDR3 loop reads CASSLVRGTYGYTF. Written as DNA, the CDR3 is TGTGCCAGCAGCTTAGTGCGGGGGACCTATGGCTACACCTTC.

With regard to this clone: This same CDR3 is encoded by further DNA sequences in the sample. The chain combines TRBV29-1 with TRBJ2-3, with 8 bases aligning to TRBD2. V lost 4 bases to trimming and J lost 2 bases; unmatched junction nucleotides: 14. The germline V gene has CDR1 SQVTM and CDR2 ANQGSEA. The CDR3 runs to 17 residues. The CDR3 protein is CSVATSGSSATTDTQYF. The CDR3 coding sequence is TGCAGCGTTGCGACCAGCGGGAGTTCCGCAACCACAGATACGCAGTATTTT.

J is TRBJ2-7 and V is TRBV25-1; TRBD1 matches at 8 bases. The CDR3 runs to 16 residues. Trimming took 7 bases from V and 2 from J; bases not matched to a gene: 13. From germline, CDR1 is MGHDK and CDR2 SYGVNS. The CDR3 sequence: CASTPRAGTGPYEQYF. CDR3 coding DNA: TGTGCCAGCACCCCTAGAGCCGGGACAGGACCCTACGAGCAGTACTTC.

V is TRBV14 and J is TRBJ2-7, with 7 bases lining up with TRBD1. Germline V CDR1 and CDR2: SGHDN, FVKESK. CDR3 length: 17 residues. With V trimmed by 0 bases and J by 5 bases, 13 bases remained unmatched. Here the CDR3 reads CASSQETGATLRHEQYF. The DNA of the CDR3 is TGTGCCAGCAGCCAAGAAACAGGGGCCACACTTAGGCACGAGCAGTACTTC.

V is TRBV9 and J is TRBJ2-1; 7 bases map to TRBD2. V gave up 0 bases and J gave up 9 bases; unmatched junction bases: 9. Germline V CDR1 and CDR2: SGDLS, YYNGEE. The length of the CDR3 is 15 residues. Here the CDR3 reads CASSVEIGRVAEQFF. The CDR3 nucleotides are TGTGCCAGCAGCGTAGAGATAGGGAGGGTAGCTGAGCAGTTCTTC.

This chain links TRBV7-2 with TRBJ1-6, with 7 bases identical to TRBD1. Trimming took 2 bases from V and 9 from J; bases not matched to a gene: 19. This CDR3 region has 19 residues. The germline V gene encodes CDR1 SGHTA and CDR2 FQGNSA. The CDR3 region has the DNA TGTGCCAGCAGCTTATTTTTGCGAACAGGGGCGAAAAACGGTTCACCCCTCCACTTT. It is translated as CASSLFLRTGAKNGSPLHF.

As to this clone: In the same sample, other DNA sequences code for this CDR3. V usage is TRBV4-2 and J usage is TRBJ1-1, with a tentative D call TRBD1 (6 bases). Per germline, CDR1 LGHNA and CDR2 YNFKEQ. V was trimmed by 4 bases and J by 3 bases, leaving 18 bases between them. The CDR3 totals 16 residues. The CDR3 region has the DNA TGTGCCAGCAGCCCGGAGGGGGGGAGATCGTACACTGAAGCTTTCTTT. This sequence encodes CASSPEGGRSYTEAFF.

The J gene is TRBJ2-1, the V gene TRBV5-4, with D maybe TRBD1 (5 bases). CDR1 and CDR2 from the germline V gene are SGHNT and YYREEE (reference sequence). This CDR3 is 16 amino acids long. V gave up 0 bases and J gave up 4 bases, with 14 bases separating them. The CDR3 bases are TGTGCCAGCAGCTTGGATCAGGGCAACAATTACAATGAGCAGTTCTTC. Translation: CASSLDQGNNYNEQFF.

In this sample, this clone turned up a few times. CDR3 loop: CASKAGAGGDTGELFF. The DNA for the CDR3 is TGTGCCAGTAAAGCTGGGGCAGGGGGCGACACCGGGGAGCTGTTTTTT. This chain connects TRBV7-2 to TRBJ2-2; TRBD1 aligns across 8 bases. Trimming removed 9 bases from V and 3 bases from J; junction bases left unmatched: 12. CDR1 is SGHTA, CDR2 FQGNSA, per germline. CDR3 length: 16 residues.

V and J are TRBV7-2 and TRBJ2-3; TRBD2 is a possible D gene (5 bases). The CDR3 runs 15 residues. Trimming took 0 bases from V and 2 from J, leaving 9 bases between them. CDR1 SGHTA and CDR2 FQGNSA come from the germline V gene. The chain's CDR3 is CASSLAASYTDTQYF. CDR3 DNA: TGTGCCAGCAGCTTAGCGGCTAGCTACACAGATACGCAGTATTTT.

This chain links TRBV6-1 with TRBJ2-5; TRBD1 matches at 12 bases. V trimming: 2 bases; J trimming: 4 bases; junction bases outside the gene matches: 8. The CDR3 length is 17 residues. Germline CDR1 is MNHNS and CDR2 is SASEGT. The CDR3 nucleotides are TGTGCCAGCAGTGAACAGGTCGGGGACAGGGGGCGAGAGACCCAGTACTTC. Translation: CASSEQVGDRGRETQYF.

The chain links TRBV6-1 to TRBJ2-3; a possible D gene is TRBD2 (5 bases). V was shortened by 8 bases and J by 0 bases, with 15 bases between the two germline ends. Germline V gene sequence: CDR1 MNHNS, CDR2 SASEGT. The CDR3 runs 15 residues. CDR3 residues: CASLPRRASTDTQYF. The CDR3, as DNA: TGTGCCAGCCTACCACGGCGGGCTAGCACAGATACGCAGTATTTT.

The V gene is TRBV19, the J gene TRBJ2-1; D remains ambiguous. V was pared by 2 bases and J by 3 bases, with 11 bases between. CDR3 size: 15 residues. Per the germline V gene, CDR1 is LNHDA and CDR2 is SQIVND (reference sequence). CDR3 sequence (DNA): TGTGCCAGTAGTATAAGCCTAAGACTCTACAATGAGCAGTTCTTC. Its translation is CASSISLRLYNEQFF.